A selection of T cell receptor beta chains follows, all from one sample in a study of beta chain features in type 1 diabetes. Method: immunoSEQ multiplex PCR; TCRdb's copy keeps in-frame clones and lacks some. The sample yields under 150,000 clones, roughly 48% seen once. Sequencing was performed on Tregs from blood. The receptors derive from a man in his late teens or twenties in good health. The CDR3 runs from the conserved cysteine through the conserved F or W. D genes are given only for firm matches. Part of the rows lack a size; the others show once, few, many or a class for expanded clones.

d_call	cdr3_length	v_call	j_call	clone_size	cdr3_aa	cdr3_nt
NA	14	TRBV30	TRBJ1-5	NA	CAWSPGQVGQPQHF	TGTGCCTGGAGTCCAGGGCAAGTAGGTCAGCCCCAGCATTTT
TRBD1	14	TRBV2	TRBJ2-3	few	CASSWDRGTDTQYF	TGTGCCAGCAGTTGGGACAGGGGGACAGATACGCAGTATTTT
TRBD2	16	TRBV6-6	TRBJ2-4	few	CASSLGTSGSGDIQYF	TGTGCCAGCAGTCTCGGGACTAGCGGGAGCGGGGACATTCAGTACTTC
TRBD1	15	TRBV23-1	TRBJ1-4	NA	CASSPETGFKEKLFF	TGCGCCAGCAGTCCCGAGACAGGGTTTAAGGAAAAACTGTTTTTT
TRBD1	16	TRBV11-3	TRBJ2-3	once	CASSPGDSVFTDTQYF	TGTGCCAGCAGCCCAGGGGACAGCGTTTTCACAGATACGCAGTATTTT
TRBD1	15	TRBV6-1	TRBJ2-7	few	CASRDSGQGGHEQYF	TGTGCCAGCAGGGATTCGGGACAGGGAGGTCACGAGCAGTACTTC
NA	16	TRBV7-9	TRBJ2-3	NA	CASSRQRSSSTDTQYF	TGTGCCAGCAGCCGACAGAGGTCCTCATCCACAGATACGCAGTATTTT
NA	14	TRBV19	TRBJ1-1	few	CASSRGGVDTEAFF	TGTGCCAGTAGCCGGGGTGGAGTTGACACTGAAGCTTTCTTT
NA	15	TRBV9	TRBJ1-2	few	CASSVEGRRGYGYTF	TGTGCCAGCAGCGTAGAAGGTAGAAGGGGCTATGGCTACACCTTC
TRBD2	15	TRBV7-9	TRBJ2-5	NA	CASSPMLAGAETQYF	TGTGCCAGCAGTCCCATGCTAGCGGGAGCGGAGACCCAGTACTTC
NA	13	TRBV18	TRBJ1-5	NA	CASSPYSNQPQHF	TGTGCCAGCTCACCCTATAGCAATCAGCCCCAGCATTTT
TRBD2	14	TRBV7-2	TRBJ2-3	NA	CASSSGGAIDTQYF	TGTGCCAGCAGTAGCGGGGGGGCCATAGATACGCAGTATTTT
NA	13	TRBV18	TRBJ2-6	few	CASSPAGANVLTF	TGTGCCAGCTCACCCGCTGGGGCCAACGTCCTGACTTTC
NA	13	TRBV4-3	TRBJ2-5	once	CASSRDRQETQYF	TGCGCCAGCAGCCGAGACAGACAAGAGACCCAGTACTTC
NA	13	TRBV25-1	TRBJ2-2	NA	CASCRDPTGELFF	TGTGCCAGCTGCAGGGATCCCACCGGGGAGCTGTTTTTT
NA	13	TRBV28	TRBJ1-5	NA	CAGTGTRGQPQHF	TGTGCCGGCACAGGGACACGCGGTCAGCCCCAGCATTTT
TRBD1	10	TRBV25-1	TRBJ1-2	NA	CASGDRGYTF	TGTGCCAGCGGGGACAGGGGCTACACCTTC
TRBD1	15	TRBV7-3	TRBJ2-2	NA	CASSLYRGLAGELFF	TGTGCCAGCAGCTTATACAGGGGGCTGGCCGGGGAGCTGTTTTTT
NA	15	TRBV7-9	TRBJ1-5	NA	CASSLARGSNQPQHF	TGTGCCAGCAGCTTAGCGAGGGGGTCCAATCAGCCCCAGCATTTT
NA	16	TRBV4-2	TRBJ2-2	NA	CASSQDRTTNTGELFF	TGTGCCAGCAGCCAAGACAGGACTACGAACACCGGGGAGCTGTTTTTT
NA	11	TRBV29-1	TRBJ1-2	NA	CSVGENYGYTF	TGCAGCGTAGGGGAAAACTATGGCTACACCTTC
NA	14	TRBV18	TRBJ1-5	few	CASSPNRGNQPQHF	TGTGCCAGCTCACCTAACAGGGGCAATCAGCCCCAGCATTTT
TRBD1	15	TRBV25-1	TRBJ2-2	NA	CASSDDRVPTGELFF	TGTGCCAGCAGTGACGACAGGGTTCCAACCGGGGAGCTGTTTTTT
NA	14	TRBV5-1	TRBJ2-2	NA	CASSPGQIHGELFF	TGCGCCAGCAGCCCCGGACAGATTCACGGGGAGCTGTTTTTT
TRBD1	15	TRBV5-4	TRBJ1-2	NA	CASSFYPGGGYGYTF	TGTGCCAGCAGCTTTTATCCAGGGGGCGGCTATGGCTACACCTTC
NA	17	TRBV4-3	TRBJ2-1	NA	CASSQDRASAYYNEQFF	TGCGCCAGCAGCCAAGATCGTGCTAGCGCCTATTACAATGAGCAGTTCTTC
NA	15	TRBV9	TRBJ2-1	NA	CASSVAPGRAREQFF	TGTGCCAGCAGCGTAGCCCCTGGCAGGGCACGGGAGCAGTTCTTC
NA	13	TRBV5-6	TRBJ1-2	NA	CASSPDRNYGYTF	TGTGCCAGCAGTCCCGACAGGAACTATGGCTACACCTTC
NA	14	TRBV18	TRBJ2-7	NA	CASSPGTLLGEQYF	TGTGCCAGCTCTCCCGGGACACTCTTAGGCGAGCAGTACTTC
TRBD1	16	TRBV5-6	TRBJ1-2	once	CASSPPRTGTFYGYTF	TGTGCCAGCAGCCCGCCCCGGACAGGGACTTTCTATGGCTACACCTTC
NA	15	TRBV7-9	TRBJ1-3	NA	CASSLRESAGNTIYF	TGTGCCAGCAGCTTAAGGGAGAGCGCTGGAAACACCATATATTTT
TRBD1	17	TRBV4-3	TRBJ1-3	few	CASSQLLTGTGIGTIYF	TGCGCCAGCAGCCAATTGCTCACCGGGACAGGGATTGGCACCATATATTTT
TRBD2	15	TRBV25-1	TRBJ2-1	NA	CASSERDLGNNEQFF	TGTGCCAGCAGCGAGCGGGATCTCGGCAACAATGAGCAGTTCTTC
TRBD1	15	TRBV12-5	TRBJ2-1	NA	CASGLTGQLDNEQFF	TGTGCTAGTGGTTTGACGGGACAGCTTGACAATGAGCAGTTCTTC
TRBD2	13	TRBV6-1	TRBJ2-5	NA	CALRGTSLETQYF	TGTGCCTTAAGAGGGACTAGCTTAGAGACCCAGTACTTC
NA	11	TRBV6-6	TRBJ2-3	few	CASSLADTQYF	TGTGCCAGCAGCCTAGCGGATACGCAGTATTTT
TRBD1	14	TRBV11-2	TRBJ2-2	few	CASIRQGWAGELFF	TGTGCCAGCATTAGACAGGGGTGGGCCGGGGAGCTGTTTTTT
NA	14	TRBV7-9	TRBJ1-1	NA	CASSLDPQNTEAFF	TGTGCCAGCAGCTTAGATCCACAGAACACTGAAGCTTTCTTT
TRBD1	15	TRBV5-6	TRBJ1-2	NA	CASSSGQGGIYGYTF	TGTGCCAGCAGCTCAGGACAGGGGGGGATCTATGGCTACACCTTC
TRBD1	15	TRBV7-3	TRBJ1-6	few	CASSLGQGVNSPLHF	TGTGCCAGCAGCTTAGGACAGGGGGTCAACTCACCCCTCCACTTT
NA	15	TRBV19	TRBJ2-7	NA	CASSRTGRGVYEQYF	TGTGCCAGTAGTCGAACAGGGCGCGGTGTCTACGAGCAGTACTTC
NA	11	TRBV15	TRBJ2-3	NA	CATSRSETQYF	TGTGCCACCAGCCGTTCTGAGACGCAGTATTTT
NA	13	TRBV6-5	TRBJ2-6	NA	CASTGNGANVLTF	TGTGCCAGCACAGGGAATGGGGCCAACGTCCTGACTTTC
NA	14	TRBV7-9	TRBJ2-7	NA	CASSLGQGLYEQYF	TGTGCCAGCAGCTTAGGTCAGGGTCTTTACGAGCAGTACTTC
TRBD1	13	TRBV11-1	TRBJ2-5	NA	CASSRTGVETQYF	TGTGCCAGCAGCCGGACAGGGGTCGAGACCCAGTACTTC
TRBD1	17	TRBV9	TRBJ2-6	NA	CASSARQGLSGANVLTF	TGTGCCAGCAGCGCCAGACAGGGTCTCTCTGGGGCCAACGTCCTGACTTTC
TRBD1	14	TRBV18	TRBJ1-2	NA	CASSPNRGNYGYTF	TGTGCCAGCTCACCGAACAGGGGCAACTATGGCTACACCTTC
NA	13	TRBV27	TRBJ2-7	few	CASSLTEKYEQYF	TGTGCCAGCAGTTTAACGGAGAAATACGAGCAGTACTTC
NA	16	TRBV28	TRBJ1-2	NA	CASSPYLPQAFYGYTF	TGTGCCAGCAGCCCTTATCTTCCCCAGGCGTTCTATGGCTACACCTTC